This passage covers 18 T cell receptor beta chains from one sample sequenced in a study of blood T cell repertoires in COVID-19. Sequencing used immunoSEQ multiplex PCR; TCRdb keeps in-frame clones, though not all of them. Among under 200,000 clones listed, 85% to 95% were seen once. The sample consisted of peripheral blood. These TCRs come from a man aged 50 or older with acute or convalescent COVID-19.

The J gene is TRBJ2-7, the V gene TRBV7-9; the match to TRBD1 covers 9 bases. V dropped 3 bases and J dropped 7; count of bases not matched to a gene: 10. CDR3 size: 15 residues. CDR1 and CDR2 (germline): SEHNR, FQNEAQ (reference sequence). In DNA, the CDR3 is TGTGCCAGCAGCTTCCACGGACAGGGGATCGGTGAGCAGTACGTC. Translated: CASSFHGQGIGEQYV.

The chain recombines TRBV27 with TRBJ2-1; possibly TRBD1 for D (6 bases). Trimming removed 2 bases at V and 15 bases at J, with 26 bases between. Germline V gene data show CDR1 as MNHEY and CDR2 as SMNVEV (reference sequence). The CDR3 covers 16 residues. The CDR3 DNA follows: TGTGCCAGCAGTTTACTCGGGTCAGCTGGACAGACGAGGTGGTTCTTC. Translated, it gives CASSLLGSAGQTRWFF.

This clone was seen just once. The V and J genes are TRBV19 and TRBJ1-5; no firm D call. From germline, CDR1 is LNHDA and CDR2 SQIVND (reference sequence). V lost 9 bases and J 3 bases, leaving 18 bases between the germline ends. The CDR3 is 15 amino acids. The CDR3 sequence is CASTPAGNYNQPQHF. In DNA, the CDR3 is TGTGCCAGCACCCCGGCCGGGAACTACAATCAGCCCCAGCATTTT.

CDR3 coding DNA: TGTGCCAGCAGCTTGGGGGGGGGCCGTGCAACTAATGAAAAACTGTTTTTT. Its translation: CASSLGGGRATNEKLFF. The genes are TRBV5-4 and TRBJ1-4, with D maybe TRBD1 (6 bases). V gave up 0 bases and J gave up 0 bases, with 12 bases separating them. Germline V lookup: CDR1 SGHNT, CDR2 YYREEE (reference sequence). CDR3 length equals 17 residues.

This sequence joins TRBV5-1 and TRBJ2-2; TRBD1 aligns across 9 bases. Germline CDR1 SGHRS, CDR2 YFSETQ. The CDR3 sequence is 15 residues long. V dropped 4 bases and J dropped 9; count of bases not matched to a gene: 10. The CDR3 spells CASSTEGQGFRELFF. The DNA for the CDR3 is TGCGCCAGCAGCACGGAGGGACAGGGTTTTCGGGAGCTGTTTTTT.

The chain has TRBV13 and TRBJ1-1; D gene ambiguous. Germline CDR1 PRHDT, CDR2 FYEKMQ (reference sequence). The CDR3 sequence is 14 residues long. Trimming cost V 5 bases and J 4 bases, with 14 bases left between them. CDR3 sequence reads: CASSPGRGGTEAFF. The CDR3 DNA reads TGTGCCAGCAGCCCCGGGAGAGGAGGCACTGAAGCTTTCTTT.

This rearrangement joins TRBV7-3 to TRBJ2-1, with no clear D. The germline V gene has CDR1 SGHTA and CDR2 FQGTGA. Deletions cut 0 bases from V and 7 bases from J, with 13 bases between. The CDR3 is 15 residues long. This chain's CDR3 is CASSLTVTTQNEQFF. The CDR3 bases are TGTGCCAGCAGCTTAACGGTCACGACTCAAAATGAGCAGTTCTTC. Filled out from reference TRBV7-3 and TRBJ2-1, the complete variable domain reads GAGVSQTPSNKVTEKGKYVELRCDPISGHTALYWYRQSLGQGPEFLIYFQGTGAADDSGLPNDRFFAVRPEGSVSTLKIQRTERGDSAVYLCASSLTVTTQNEQFFGPGTRLTVL.

A single count supports this clone. V usage is TRBV5-6 and J usage is TRBJ1-1; D perhaps matches TRBD1 (6 bases). Germline values: CDR1 SGHDT, CDR2 YYEEEE. Trimming took off 4 bases at V and 1 base at J, with 11 bases between the two ends. The CDR3 has 14 residues. In nucleotides, the CDR3 is TGTGCCAGCAGCAGTACAGGGAGGAACACTGAAGCTTTCTTT. As protein: CASSSTGRNTEAFF.

The chain combines TRBV29-1 with TRBJ2-2; TRBD2 is a possible D gene (5 bases). Germline V gives CDR1 SQVTM, CDR2 ANQGSEA. V was shortened by 3 bases and J by 4 bases, with 9 bases between the two germline ends. The length of the CDR3 is 13 residues. The CDR3 bases are TGCAGCGTTGACGCGGGCAGCACCGGGGAGCTGTTTTTT. Translating gives CSVDAGSTGELFF.

This clone was recorded once. V gene TRBV5-1 combines with J gene TRBJ2-3; D may be TRBD2 (5 bases). Germline CDR1 SGHRS, CDR2 YFSETQ. Between the trimmed V and J ends, which lost 4 bases and 0 bases, there was a span of 15 bases. The CDR3 sequence is 16 residues long. CDR3 in DNA: TGCGCCAGCAGCCCCCCGGAGGAAGCAAGCACAGATACGCAGTATTTT. Protein: CASSPPEEASTDTQYF.

The chain couples TRBV19 to TRBJ1-3; D unclear. Germline assignment: CDR1 LNHDA and CDR2 SQIVND (reference sequence). Trimming removed 3 bases from V and 5 bases from J, with 17 bases in between. The length of the CDR3 is 16 residues. The CDR3 sequence: CASSILAGAARNTIYF. The CDR3 bases are TGTGCCAGTAGTATCCTCGCGGGCGCGGCCAGAAACACCATATATTTT.

This chain joins TRBV19 and TRBJ2-2; TRBD1 might be the D (5 bases). The CDR3 loop spans 13 amino acids. V lost 7 bases and J 3 bases, leaving 9 bases between the germline ends. CDR1 and CDR2 (germline): LNHDA, SQIVND (reference sequence). The CDR3 here is CASNGADTGELFF. In DNA, the CDR3 is TGTGCCAGTAATGGGGCGGACACCGGGGAGCTGTTTTTT. Based on the CDR3 plus reference TRBV19 and TRBJ2-2, the full variable domain is DGGITQSPKYLFRKEGQNVTLSCEQNLNHDAMYWYRQDPGQGLRLIYYSQIVNDFQKGDIAEGYSVSREKKESFPLTVTSAQKNPTAFYLCASNGADTGELFFGEGSRLTVL.

The V gene is TRBV7-9, the J gene TRBJ1-3; a weak D match, TRBD1 (6 bases). CDR1 and CDR2 (germline): SEHNR, FQNEAQ (reference sequence). The CDR3 is made up of 14 amino acids. V was trimmed by 6 bases and J by 1 base, leaving 10 bases between them. The CDR3 is CASRVGASGNTIYF. The CDR3 nucleotides are TGTGCCAGCAGGGTGGGGGCATCTGGAAACACCATATATTTT. Variable domain in full (rest from reference TRBV7-9 and TRBJ1-3): DTGVSQNPRHKITKRGQNVTFRCDPISEHNRLYWYRQTLGQGPEFLTYFQNEAQLEKSRLLSDRFSAERPKGSFSTLEIQRTEQGDSAMYLCASRVGASGNTIYFGEGSWLTVV.

The chain uses TRBV7-8 and TRBJ2-1; D is undetermined. CDR1 is SGHVS, CDR2 FQNEAQ, per germline. V was shortened by 7 bases and J by 5 bases, with 18 bases between the two germline ends. The CDR3 covers 15 residues. This chain's CDR3 is CASTHPRVSHNEQFF. The CDR3 nucleotides are TGTGCCAGCACCCACCCTCGGGTTTCCCACAATGAGCAGTTCTTC.

The CDR3 loop is CASSQSAGLAGVGYEQYV. As DNA, the CDR3 is TGTGCCAGCAGCCAGTCTGCCGGACTAGCGGGGGTGGGCTACGAGCAGTACGTC. The chain carries TRBV7-9 and TRBJ2-7, with 13 bases lining up with TRBD2. This CDR3 comprises 18 residues. CDR1 SEHNR and CDR2 FQNEAQ come from the germline V gene (reference sequence). Trimming at V came to 5 bases and at J to 3 bases, leaving 13 bases not matched to a gene.

This CDR3 reads CASSFRLAGISNTGELFF. The CDR3 DNA sequence: TGCGCCAGCAGCTTCCGACTAGCGGGTATTTCGAACACCGGGGAGCTGTTTTTT. J is TRBJ2-2 and V is TRBV5-1, with 10 bases aligning to TRBD2. Germline CDR1 SGHRS, CDR2 YFSETQ. The CDR3 spans 18 residues. Trimming at V came to 2 bases and at J to 0 bases, leaving 7 bases not matched to a gene.

The J gene is TRBJ2-5, the V gene TRBV11-2; D gene uncertain. The CDR3 covers 13 residues. The germline V and J ends were trimmed by 3 bases and 3 bases, with 8 bases remaining between them. CDR1 is SGHAT and CDR2 is FQNNGV in the germline V gene. The CDR3 reads CASSFVPEETQYF. CDR3 in DNA: TGTGCCAGCAGCTTTGTTCCAGAAGAGACCCAGTACTTC. The variable domain in full, with the rest retrieved from reference TRBV11-2 and TRBJ2-5, is EAGVAQSPRYKIIEKRQSVAFWCNPISGHATLYWYQQILGQGPKLLIQFQNNGVVDDSQLPKDRFSAERLKGVDSTLKIQPAKLEDSAVYLCASSFVPEETQYFGPGTRLLVL.

The V call is TRBV28, the J call TRBJ1-5, with a possible D match to TRBD1 (5 bases). Trimming took off 2 bases at V and 2 bases at J, with 10 bases between the two ends. CDR1 and CDR2 from the germline V gene are MDHEN and SYDVKM. CDR3 size: 15 residues. CDR3 residues: CASSLGQGGNQPQHF. In DNA form, the CDR3 reads TGTGCCAGCAGTTTAGGCCAGGGTGGCAATCAGCCCCAGCATTTT.